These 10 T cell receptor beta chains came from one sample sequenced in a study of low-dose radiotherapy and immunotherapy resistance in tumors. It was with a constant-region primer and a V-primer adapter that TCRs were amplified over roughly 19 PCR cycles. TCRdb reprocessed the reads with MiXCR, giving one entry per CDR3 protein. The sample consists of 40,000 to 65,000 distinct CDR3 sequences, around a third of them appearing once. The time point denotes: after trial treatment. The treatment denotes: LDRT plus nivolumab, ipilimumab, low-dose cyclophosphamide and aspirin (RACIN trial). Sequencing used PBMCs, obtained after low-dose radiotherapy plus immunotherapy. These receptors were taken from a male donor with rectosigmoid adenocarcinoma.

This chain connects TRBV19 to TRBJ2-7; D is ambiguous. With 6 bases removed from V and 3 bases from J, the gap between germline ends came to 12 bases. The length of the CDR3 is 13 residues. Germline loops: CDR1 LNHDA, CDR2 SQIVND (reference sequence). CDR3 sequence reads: CASSPIGYYEQYF. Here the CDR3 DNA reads TGTGCCAGTAGCCCCATCGGCTACTACGAGCAGTACTTC.

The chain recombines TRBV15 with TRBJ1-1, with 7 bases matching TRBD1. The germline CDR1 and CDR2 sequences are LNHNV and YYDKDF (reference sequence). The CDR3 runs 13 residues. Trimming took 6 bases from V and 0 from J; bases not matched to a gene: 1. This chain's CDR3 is CATRDRLNTEAFF. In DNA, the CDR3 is TGTGCCACCAGGGACAGGTTGAACACTGAAGCTTTCTTT.

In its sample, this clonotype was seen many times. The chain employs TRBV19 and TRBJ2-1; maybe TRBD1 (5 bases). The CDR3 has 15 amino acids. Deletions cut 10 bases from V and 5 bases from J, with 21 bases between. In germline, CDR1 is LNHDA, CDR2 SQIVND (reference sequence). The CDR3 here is CATLPQGASNNEQFF. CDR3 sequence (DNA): TGTGCCACCCTCCCCCAAGGGGCGTCCAACAATGAGCAGTTCTTC. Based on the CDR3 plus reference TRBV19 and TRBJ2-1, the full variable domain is DGGITQSPKYLFRKEGQNVTLSCEQNLNHDAMYWYRQDPGQGLRLIYYSQIVNDFQKGDIAEGYSVSREKKESFPLTVTSAQKNPTAFYLCATLPQGASNNEQFFGPGTRLTVL.

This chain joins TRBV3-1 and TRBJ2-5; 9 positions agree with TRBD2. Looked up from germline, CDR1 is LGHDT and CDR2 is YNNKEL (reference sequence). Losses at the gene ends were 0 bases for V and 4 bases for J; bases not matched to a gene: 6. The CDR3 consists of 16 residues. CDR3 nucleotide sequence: TGTGCCAGCAGCCAAGATCGGCTAGCGGGGTTAGAGACCCAGTACTTC. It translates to CASSQDRLAGLETQYF.

CDR3 residues: CASSLAPGPSREQFF. DNA of the CDR3: TGTGCCAGCAGCTTGGCTCCCGGACCCTCCAGGGAGCAGTTCTTC. The chain carries TRBV5-8 and TRBJ2-1; D is undetermined. The CDR3 consists of 15 residues. Germline CDR1 and CDR2: SGHTS and YDEGEE. V dropped 0 bases and J dropped 10 bases, with 17 bases sitting between them. Looking up the rest from reference TRBV5-8 and TRBJ2-1 gives the full variable domain: EAGVTQSPTHLIKTRGQQATLRCSPISGHTSVYWYQQALGLGLQFLLWYDEGEERNRGNFPPRFSGRQFPNYSSELNVNALELEDSALYLCASSLAPGPSREQFFGPGTRLTVL.

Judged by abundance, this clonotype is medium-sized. The CDR3: CASSPIPRGASGSPLHF. CDR3 nucleotides: TGCGCCAGCAGCCCGATCCCCCGGGGGGCGAGTGGTTCACCCCTCCACTTT. The chain links TRBV5-1 to TRBJ1-6, with D possibly matching TRBD1 (6 bases). Per the germline V gene, CDR1 is SGHRS and CDR2 is YFSETQ. The CDR3 has 17 amino acids. V was pared by 4 bases and J by 9 bases, with 23 bases between.

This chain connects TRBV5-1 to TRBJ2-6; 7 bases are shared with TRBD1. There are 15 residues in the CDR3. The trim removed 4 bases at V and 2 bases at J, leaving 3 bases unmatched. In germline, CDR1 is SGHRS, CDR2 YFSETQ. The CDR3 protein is CASSIDRAGANVLTF. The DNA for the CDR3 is TGCGCCAGCAGCATTGACAGGGCTGGGGCCAACGTCCTGACTTTC.

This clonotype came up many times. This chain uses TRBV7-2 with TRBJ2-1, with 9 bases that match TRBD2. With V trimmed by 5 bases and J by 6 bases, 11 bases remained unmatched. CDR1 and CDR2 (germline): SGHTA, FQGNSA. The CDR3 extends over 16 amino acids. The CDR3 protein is CASSRSIAGALNEQFF. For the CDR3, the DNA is TGTGCCAGCAGCCGAAGTATAGCGGGAGCCCTCAATGAGCAGTTCTTC.

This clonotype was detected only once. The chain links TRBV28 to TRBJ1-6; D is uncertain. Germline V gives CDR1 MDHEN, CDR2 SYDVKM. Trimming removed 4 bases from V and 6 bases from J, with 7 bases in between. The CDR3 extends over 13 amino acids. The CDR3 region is CASSYRVNSPLHF. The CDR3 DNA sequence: TGTGCCAGCAGTTACCGGGTTAATTCACCCCTCCACTTT.

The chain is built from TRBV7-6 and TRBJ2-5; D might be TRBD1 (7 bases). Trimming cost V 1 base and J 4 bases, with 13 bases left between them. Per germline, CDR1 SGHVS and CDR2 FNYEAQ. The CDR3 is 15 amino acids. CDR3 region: CASSLESQGGETQYF. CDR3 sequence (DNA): TGTGCCAGCAGCTTAGAGAGTCAGGGGGGAGAGACCCAGTACTTC.